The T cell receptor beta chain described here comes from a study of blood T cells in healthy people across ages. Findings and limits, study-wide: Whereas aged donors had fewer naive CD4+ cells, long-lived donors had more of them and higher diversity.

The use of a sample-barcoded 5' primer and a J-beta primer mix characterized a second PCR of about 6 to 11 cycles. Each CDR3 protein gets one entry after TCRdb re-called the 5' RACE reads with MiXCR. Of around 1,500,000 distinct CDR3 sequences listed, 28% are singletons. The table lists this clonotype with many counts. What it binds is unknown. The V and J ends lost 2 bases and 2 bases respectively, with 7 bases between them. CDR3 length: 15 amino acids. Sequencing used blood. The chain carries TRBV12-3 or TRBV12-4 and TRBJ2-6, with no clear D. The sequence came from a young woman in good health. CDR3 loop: CASSLWVTGANVLTF. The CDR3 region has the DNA TGTGCCAGCAGTTTATGGGTAACTGGGGCCAACGTCCTGACTTTC.